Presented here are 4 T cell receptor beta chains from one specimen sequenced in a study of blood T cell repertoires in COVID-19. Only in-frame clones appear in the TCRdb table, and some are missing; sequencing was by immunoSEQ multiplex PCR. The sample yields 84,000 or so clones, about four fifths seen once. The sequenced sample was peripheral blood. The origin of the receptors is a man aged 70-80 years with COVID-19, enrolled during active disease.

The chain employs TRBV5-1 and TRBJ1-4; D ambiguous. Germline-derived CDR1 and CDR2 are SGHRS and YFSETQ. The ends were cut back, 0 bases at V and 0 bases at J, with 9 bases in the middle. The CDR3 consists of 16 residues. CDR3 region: CASSLDAGATNEKLFF. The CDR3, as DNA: TGCGCCAGCAGCTTGGACGCGGGCGCAACTAATGAAAAACTGTTTTTT.

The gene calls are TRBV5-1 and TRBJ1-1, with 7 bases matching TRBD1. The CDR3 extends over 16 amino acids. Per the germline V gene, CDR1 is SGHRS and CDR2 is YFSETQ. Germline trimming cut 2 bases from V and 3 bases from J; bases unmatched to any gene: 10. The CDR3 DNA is TGCGCCAGCAGCTTAGGAACAGGGGCCGGGGACACTGAAGCTTTCTTT. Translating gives CASSLGTGAGDTEAFF.

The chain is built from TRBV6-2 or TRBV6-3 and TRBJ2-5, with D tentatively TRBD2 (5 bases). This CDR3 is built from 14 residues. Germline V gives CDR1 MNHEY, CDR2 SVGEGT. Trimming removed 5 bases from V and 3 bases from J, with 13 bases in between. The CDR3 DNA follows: TGTGCCAGCAGTGTTGGCGGGCGTGAAGAGACCCAGTACTTC. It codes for CASSVGGREETQYF.

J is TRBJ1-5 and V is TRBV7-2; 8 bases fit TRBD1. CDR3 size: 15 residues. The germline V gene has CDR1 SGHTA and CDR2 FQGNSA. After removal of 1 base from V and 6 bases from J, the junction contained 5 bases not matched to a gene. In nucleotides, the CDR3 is TGTGCCAGCAGCTTAGTGGCAGGGGGCCTTCAGCCCCAGCATTTT. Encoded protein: CASSLVAGGLQPQHF.